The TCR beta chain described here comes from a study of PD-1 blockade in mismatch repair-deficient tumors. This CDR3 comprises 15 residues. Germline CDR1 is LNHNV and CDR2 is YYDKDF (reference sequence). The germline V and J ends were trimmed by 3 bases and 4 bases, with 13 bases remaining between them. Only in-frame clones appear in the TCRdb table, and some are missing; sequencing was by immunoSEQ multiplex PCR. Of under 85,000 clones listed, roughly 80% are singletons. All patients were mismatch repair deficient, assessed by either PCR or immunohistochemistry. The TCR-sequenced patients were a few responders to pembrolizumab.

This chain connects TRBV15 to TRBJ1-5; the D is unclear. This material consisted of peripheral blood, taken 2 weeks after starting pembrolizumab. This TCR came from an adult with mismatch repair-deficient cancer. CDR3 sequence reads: CATSRSLGQNQPQHF. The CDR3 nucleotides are TGTGCCACCAGCAGGTCCCTAGGCCAGAATCAGCCCCAGCATTTT.